These 27 T cell receptor beta chains share one sample of origin, sequenced in a study of long-term antiretroviral therapy in people with HIV. The run of the v3.0 immunoSEQ assay was at survey level. Assay: immunoSEQ multiplex PCR; the TCRdb copy retains only in-frame clones and omits some. This repertoire shows some 17,000 clones, roughly 73% found once; its top ten account for around 14%. Sequencing used unsorted PBMCs, obtained around 2.2 years before starting antiretroviral therapy. Source of these receptors: a man aged 25 to 45 with HIV.

The chain recombines TRBV7-3 with TRBJ2-7, with a tentative D call TRBD2 (6 bases). Germline V CDR1 and CDR2: SGHTA, FQGTGA. This CDR3 is 14 amino acids long. The V end was cut by 4 bases, the J end by 4 bases, with 14 bases between. Here the CDR3 reads CASSSGTWAYEQYF. The CDR3 DNA sequence: TGTGCCAGCAGCTCAGGGACTTGGGCTTACGAGCAGTACTTC.

This rearrangement joins TRBV10-3 to TRBJ2-6; no clear D. Trimming cost V 8 bases and J 4 bases, with 18 bases left between them. Looked up from germline, CDR1 is ENHRY and CDR2 is SYGVKD. This CDR3 has 16 amino acids. The DNA of the CDR3 is TGTGCCATCCCGGCTGTTGAGGTTGGCGGGGCCAACGTCCTGACTTTC. It specifies CAIPAVEVGGANVLTF.

The rearrangement joins TRBV7-9 to TRBJ1-1; D is unresolved. Trimming removed 2 bases at V and 4 bases at J, with 8 bases between. The CDR3 totals 13 residues. Germline-derived CDR1 and CDR2 are SEHNR and FQNEAQ (reference sequence). This CDR3 is CASSLFLSTEAFF. CDR3 sequence (DNA): TGTGCCAGCAGCTTATTTCTAAGCACTGAAGCTTTCTTT. Supplemented by reference TRBV7-9 and TRBJ1-1, the full variable domain reads DTGVSQNPRHKITKRGQNVTFRCDPISEHNRLYWYRQTLGQGPEFLTYFQNEAQLEKSRLLSDRFSAERPKGSFSTLEIQRTEQGDSAMYLCASSLFLSTEAFFGQGTRLTVV.

DNA for the CDR3: TGTGCCAGCAGGTTAATAGCGGGGGGCCAGGGGTATGAGCAGTTCTTC. It specifies CASRLIAGGQGYEQFF. This chain links TRBV7-8 with TRBJ2-1; 10 positions match TRBD2. The CDR3 consists of 16 residues. J lost 8 bases, V lost 6 bases, and 13 bases had no gene match. Germline CDR1 reads SGHVS; CDR2 reads FQNEAQ.

The J gene is TRBJ2-5, the V gene TRBV7-9; no clear D. Trimming took off 8 bases at V and 5 bases at J, with 9 bases between the two ends. This CDR3 spans 11 amino acids. Germline values: CDR1 SEHNR, CDR2 FQNEAQ (reference sequence). CDR3 sequence reads: CASRQAETQYF. In DNA, the CDR3 is TGTGCCAGCCGCCAGGCGGAGACCCAGTACTTC.

The chain joins TRBV19 to TRBJ2-1; a possible D gene is TRBD2 (6 bases). Trimming shortened V by 7 bases and J by 9 bases, and 31 bases separated the two germline ends. The CDR3 runs to 18 residues. Germline CDR1 is LNHDA and CDR2 is SQIVND (reference sequence). The CDR3 spells CASNPGGGSGWLAREQFF. The CDR3, as DNA: TGTGCCAGTAACCCCGGGGGTGGCTCAGGGTGGCTAGCGCGTGAGCAGTTCTTC.

The chain has TRBV19 and TRBJ1-5, with a weak D call TRBD1 (5 bases). Between the trimmed V and J ends, which lost 1 base and 4 bases, there was a span of 11 bases. This CDR3 comprises 15 residues. Germline V gives CDR1 LNHDA, CDR2 SQIVND (reference sequence). CDR3 sequence reads: CASSIGGRLNQPQHF. In nucleotides, the CDR3 is TGTGCCAGTAGTATAGGGGGACGGTTAAATCAGCCCCAGCATTTT.

J is TRBJ1-2 and V is TRBV6-5; D is uncertain. From germline, CDR1 is MNHEY and CDR2 SVGAGI. Between the trimmed V and J ends, which lost 2 bases and 7 bases, there was a span of 11 bases. CDR3 size: 13 residues. In DNA form, the CDR3 reads TGTGCCAGCAGTTACGGGGATAGTAGTGGCTACACCTTC. It is translated as CASSYGDSSGYTF.

The gene calls are TRBV27 and TRBJ2-5, with 13 bases aligning to TRBD2. This CDR3 contains 16 residues. Per the germline V gene, CDR1 is MNHEY and CDR2 is SMNVEV (reference sequence). V was pared by 3 bases and J by 1 base, with 2 bases of the junction left unmatched. The DNA for the CDR3 is TGTGCCAGCAGTTTCGGGACTAGCGGGGTCCAAGAGACCCAGTACTTC. It specifies CASSFGTSGVQETQYF.

This sequence joins TRBV27 and TRBJ2-3, with 11 bases identical to TRBD2. There are 16 residues in the CDR3. Unmatched junction bases numbered 6, after V lost 2 bases and J lost 5 bases. The germline gives CDR1 MNHEY, CDR2 SMNVEV (reference sequence). The CDR3 DNA sequence: TGTGCCAGCAGTTTAGGGACTAGCGGATTGGGAGATACGCAGTATTTT. It yields the protein CASSLGTSGLGDTQYF.

V is TRBV19 and J is TRBJ1-4; D gene ambiguous. The V gene lost 2 bases and the J gene lost 8 bases, with 12 bases spanning the gap. CDR3 length: 14 amino acids. CDR1 is LNHDA, CDR2 SQIVND, per germline (reference sequence). In DNA, the CDR3 is TGTGCCAGTAGTATACCGGGCAGGTACGAAAAACTGTTTTTT. Encoded protein: CASSIPGRYEKLFF.

This clone was detected only once. The gene calls are TRBV6-4 and TRBJ1-5, with unresolved D. Per germline, CDR1 MRHNA and CDR2 SNTAGT. Trimming cost V 3 bases and J 10 bases, with 34 bases left between them. The CDR3 is made up of 20 amino acids. Here the CDR3 DNA reads TGTGCCAGCAGTGATACTCAGGAGCCCGGCTATGATGCTTCAGTAGCTCCCCAGCATTTT. Amino acid sequence: CASSDTQEPGYDASVAPQHF.

This clone was detected only once. V and J are TRBV15 and TRBJ2-1, with 7 bases lining up with TRBD2. Germline V CDR1 and CDR2: LNHNV, YYDKDF (reference sequence). V shed 0 bases, J shed 6 bases, and the junction held 2 bases outside the gene matches. The CDR3 is made up of 14 amino acids. The CDR3 protein is CATSREGTTNEQFF. CDR3 bases: TGTGCCACCAGCAGAGAGGGGACTACCAATGAGCAGTTCTTC.

The CDR3 here is CSVGGLATPADQETQYF. In DNA, the CDR3 is TGCAGCGTTGGGGGACTAGCGACGCCCGCGGACCAAGAGACCCAGTACTTC. The chain has TRBV29-1 and TRBJ2-5, with TRBD2 matching 10 bases. The V gene end was trimmed by 4 bases and the J gene end by 0 bases; junction bases not matched to a gene: 11. Germline values: CDR1 SQVTM, CDR2 ANQGSEA. The CDR3 is 17 amino acids.

This clone has a single count. The genes are TRBV7-9 and TRBJ2-3; D is uncertain. The CDR3 loop spans 15 amino acids. V lost 6 bases to trimming and J lost 0 bases, with 13 bases between them. Germline CDR1 is SEHNR and CDR2 is FQNEAQ (reference sequence). CDR3 sequence reads: CASSRQASSTDTQYF. The CDR3 bases are TGTGCCAGCAGTAGGCAGGCCTCTAGCACAGATACGCAGTATTTT.

The chain joins TRBV6-6 to TRBJ1-1; D not certain. This CDR3 has 15 residues. V was shortened by 2 bases and J by 6 bases, with 16 bases between the two germline ends. Germline V CDR1 and CDR2: MNHNY, SVGAGI (reference sequence). Here the CDR3 DNA reads TGTGCCAGCAGTTACATAGGTGAGGGTACCCCTGAAGCTTTCTTT. Protein sequence: CASSYIGEGTPEAFF.

This clone was found a few times. The chain uses TRBV5-1 and TRBJ2-3, with D possibly matching TRBD2 (6 bases). This CDR3 spans 14 amino acids. Germline V lookup: CDR1 SGHRS, CDR2 YFSETQ. The V end was cut by 4 bases, the J end by 2 bases, with 11 bases between. CDR3 sequence reads: CASSRTGDTDTQYF. CDR3 in DNA: TGCGCCAGCAGCCGGACGGGGGACACAGATACGCAGTATTTT.

This clone was observed a handful of times. This chain uses TRBV5-1 with TRBJ1-1; 11 bases match TRBD1. CDR3 length: 15 residues. Germline V gene data show CDR1 as SGHRS and CDR2 as YFSETQ. Trimming cost V 4 bases and J 5 bases; bases outside gene matches: 7. The CDR3 nucleotides are TGCGCCAGCAGCCGAGGGACAGGGGGTAGTACTGAAGCTTTCTTT. Amino acids: CASSRGTGGSTEAFF. Using reference TRBV5-1 and TRBJ1-1 for the parts outside the CDR3, the full variable domain is KAGVTQTPRYLIKTRGQQVTLSCSPISGHRSVSWYQQTPGQGLQFLFEYFSETQRNKGNFPGRFSGRQFSNSRSEMNVSTLELGDSALYLCASSRGTGGSTEAFFGQGTRLTVV.

The chain couples TRBV2 to TRBJ1-1; 8 positions match TRBD1. Germline CDR1 reads SNHLY; CDR2 reads FYNNEI. After removal of 6 bases from V and 0 bases from J, the junction contained 3 bases not matched to a gene. The CDR3 consists of 14 residues. The CDR3 spells CASREQGVNTEAFF. The CDR3 DNA sequence: TGTGCCAGCAGAGAACAGGGGGTGAACACTGAAGCTTTCTTT.

This chain uses TRBV28 with TRBJ2-3; 8 bases map to TRBD2. CDR1 and CDR2 from the germline V gene are MDHEN and SYDVKM. There are 15 residues in the CDR3. V trimming: 3 bases; J trimming: 1 base; junction bases outside the gene matches: 3. CDR3 protein: CASSFPAGGTDTQYF. DNA of the CDR3: TGTGCCAGCAGTTTTCCAGCGGGGGGCACAGATACGCAGTATTTT.

The chain combines TRBV19 with TRBJ1-1; tentatively, D is TRBD1 (6 bases). The ends were cut back, 6 bases at V and 4 bases at J, with 12 bases in the middle. There are 13 residues in the CDR3. Germline CDR1 and CDR2: LNHDA and SQIVND (reference sequence). The CDR3 here is CASSYLGGTEAFF. CDR3 DNA: TGTGCCAGTAGCTATTTAGGGGGCACTGAAGCTTTCTTT.

In its sample, this clone was seen a few times. The V call is TRBV10-3, the J call TRBJ1-2; a weak D match, TRBD1 (5 bases). Germline V gene lookup returns CDR1 ENHRY and CDR2 SYGVKD. Trimming took off 0 bases at V and 2 bases at J, with 10 bases between the two ends. The CDR3 totals 15 residues. The CDR3 reads CAISESFQGNYGYTF. CDR3 coding DNA: TGTGCCATCAGTGAGTCGTTTCAGGGAAACTATGGCTACACCTTC.

This clone occurred a few times. This sequence joins TRBV6-1 and TRBJ1-5; 7 bases are a match to TRBD1. The CDR3 runs 14 residues. The V and J ends lost 3 bases and 7 bases, in that order; junction bases with no gene match: 6. Per the germline V gene, CDR1 is MNHNS and CDR2 is SASEGT. CDR3 in amino acids: CASSENRGTQPQHF. CDR3 bases: TGTGCCAGCAGTGAGAACAGGGGTACCCAGCCCCAGCATTTT.

V gene TRBV5-1 combines with J gene TRBJ2-3; D might be TRBD2 (5 bases). The length of the CDR3 is 13 residues. Per the germline V gene, CDR1 is SGHRS and CDR2 is YFSETQ. V lost 5 bases to trimming and J lost 3 bases, with 10 bases between them. The CDR3 loop reads CASRASPTDTQYF. In DNA, the CDR3 is TGCGCCAGCAGGGCTAGCCCGACAGATACGCAGTATTTT. Full variable domain (outside the CDR3, taken from reference TRBV5-1 and TRBJ2-3): KAGVTQTPRYLIKTRGQQVTLSCSPISGHRSVSWYQQTPGQGLQFLFEYFSETQRNKGNFPGRFSGRQFSNSRSEMNVSTLELGDSALYLCASRASPTDTQYFGPGTRLTVL.

This clone showed up just a few times. This rearrangement joins TRBV19 to TRBJ2-7, with D perhaps TRBD2 (6 bases). V lost 4 bases and J 3 bases, leaving 16 bases between the germline ends. CDR3 size: 15 residues. Germline values: CDR1 LNHDA, CDR2 SQIVND (reference sequence). CDR3 in DNA: TGTGCCAGTAGTAACCCATTGGAGGGGATCTACGAGCAGTACTTC. It encodes CASSNPLEGIYEQYF.

The chain uses TRBV4-2 and TRBJ2-7, with D uncertain. CDR3 size: 12 residues. Germline V lookup: CDR1 LGHNA, CDR2 YNFKEQ. Between the trimmed V and J ends, which lost 0 bases and 7 bases, there was a span of 7 bases. The CDR3 DNA follows: TGTGCCAGCAGCCAAGATTTTGGGGAGCAGTACTTC. Its protein product is CASSQDFGEQYF.

This chain connects TRBV5-5 to TRBJ1-6; possible D gene TRBD1, 5 bases. Trimming removed 2 bases from V and 2 bases from J, with 11 bases in between. Germline V CDR1 and CDR2: SGHKS, YYEKEE (reference sequence). There are 16 residues in the CDR3. In DNA form, the CDR3 reads TGTGCCAGCAGCTTAGGAGGGGTGGCCTATAATTCACCCCTCCACTTT. Translation: CASSLGGVAYNSPLHF.